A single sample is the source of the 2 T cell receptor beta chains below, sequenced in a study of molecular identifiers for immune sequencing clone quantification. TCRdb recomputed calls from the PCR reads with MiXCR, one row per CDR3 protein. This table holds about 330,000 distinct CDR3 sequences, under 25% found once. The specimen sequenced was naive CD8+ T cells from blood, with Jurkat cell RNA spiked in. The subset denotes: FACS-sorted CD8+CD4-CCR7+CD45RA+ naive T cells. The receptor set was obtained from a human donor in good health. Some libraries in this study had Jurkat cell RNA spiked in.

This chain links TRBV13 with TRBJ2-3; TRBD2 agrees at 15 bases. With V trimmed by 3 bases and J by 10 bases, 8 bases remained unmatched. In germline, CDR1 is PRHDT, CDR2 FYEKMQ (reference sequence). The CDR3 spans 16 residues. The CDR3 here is CASSFGLAGGLESQYF. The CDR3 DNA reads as TGTGCCAGCAGCTTTGGACTAGCGGGGGGGCTTGAGTCGCAGTATTTT.

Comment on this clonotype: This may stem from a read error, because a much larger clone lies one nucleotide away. The CDR3 loop reads CASSSSFYEQYF. Here the CDR3 DNA reads TGTGCCAGCAGCTCGAGCTTCTACGAGCAGTACTTC. The rearrangement uses TRBV6-2 or TRBV6-3 and TRBJ2-7, with D unresolved. CDR3 length equals 12 residues. Germline V CDR1 and CDR2: MNHEY, SVGEGT. V was clipped by 6 bases and J by 3 bases, with 9 bases between them.